This T cell receptor (beta chain) was recovered during a study of somatic mutations in cytotoxic T cells in rheumatoid arthritis. The protocol was immunoSEQ multiplex PCR, while the TCRdb copy is restricted to in-frame clones and leaves out a portion. The sample lists some 30,000 clones; about 87% were seen once. The germline V and J ends were trimmed by 5 bases and 0 bases, with 17 bases remaining between them. The CDR3 length is 16 residues. CDR1 and CDR2 (germline): SEHNR, FQNEAQ (reference sequence). Positive selection with magnetic beads achieved the isolation of CD4+ and CD8+ cells, followed by a flow cytometry check of purity.

The V and J genes are TRBV7-9 and TRBJ2-7; weak D call: TRBD1 (6 bases). Sequencing used CD8+ T cells sorted from blood. This clonotype was obtained from an adult with rheumatoid arthritis. CDR3 sequence: CASSSRDTLNSYEQYF. The CDR3 DNA follows: TGTGCCAGCAGCAGTAGGGACACCTTAAACTCCTACGAGCAGTACTTC.